The 10 T cell receptor beta chains below were found in one sample sequenced in a study of T cells in Graves' hyperthyroidism and ophthalmopathy. Researchers took RNA transcripts and amplified the TCR beta CDR3 regions from them. RT-PCR in the first round (using the HTBI primer set) targeted the TCR CDR3. TCRdb ran MiXCR on the multiplex PCR reads and lists one entry per CDR3 protein. The table has about 160,000 distinct CDR3 sequences, roughly 9.4% seen once. The source material was blood. The receptors were gathered from a woman between 18 and 29 years old with Graves' hyperthyroidism that later progressed to Graves' ophthalmopathy.

In this sample, this clonotype turned up many times. The chain carries TRBV2 and TRBJ1-1; 7 bases agree with TRBD1. CDR3 length equals 15 residues. Trimming cost V 5 bases and J 1 base; bases outside gene matches: 7. The germline CDR1 and CDR2 sequences are SNHLY and FYNNEI. The CDR3 nucleotides are TGTGCCAGCAGTTATACCGGGACAGCGAACACTGAAGCTTTCTTT. Translation: CASSYTGTANTEAFF.

The chain recombines TRBV4-2 with TRBJ2-3, with 11 bases aligning to TRBD2. Germline CDR1 LGHNA, CDR2 YNFKEQ. The trim removed 4 bases at V and 3 bases at J, leaving 3 bases unmatched. The CDR3 has 15 amino acids. CDR3 bases: TGTGCCAGCAGCCTACTAGCGGGGGCTACAGATACGCAGTATTTT. The encoded protein is CASSLLAGATDTQYF.

This rearrangement joins TRBV30 to TRBJ2-3; either TRBD1 or TRBD2 may supply D (5 bases each). From germline, CDR1 is GTSNPN and CDR2 SVGIG (reference sequence). V was cut by 3 bases and J by 0 bases, with 10 bases left in between. This CDR3 is built from 14 residues. The CDR3 DNA reads as TGTGCCTGGAGAGGGGACGGCAGCACAGATACGCAGTATTTT. Amino acids: CAWRGDGSTDTQYF.

This clonotype was observed many times. V and J are TRBV6-1 and TRBJ1-5; D possibly corresponds to TRBD1 (6 bases). Germline V lookup: CDR1 MNHNS, CDR2 SASEGT. The CDR3 extends over 15 amino acids. V was cut by 5 bases and J by 1 base, with 12 bases left in between. The CDR3 reads CASSYRQGSNQPQHF. DNA for the CDR3: TGTGCCAGCAGTTACCGGCAGGGGAGCAATCAGCCCCAGCATTTT.

The chain joins TRBV5-6 to TRBJ2-1, with D possibly TRBD2 on 6 matching bases. The V gene lost 6 bases and the J gene lost 12 bases, with 16 bases spanning the gap. The CDR3 runs to 12 residues. Germline values: CDR1 SGHDT, CDR2 YYEEEE. Here the CDR3 DNA reads TGTGCCAGCACCGTCGACCACGGGGGGCAGTTCTTC. This encodes CASTVDHGGQFF.

This clonotype was found many times. The chain recombines TRBV2 with TRBJ1-1; 10 bases match TRBD1. The CDR3 is 15 amino acids. V lost 5 bases and J lost 4; bases outside the gene matches: 7. Germline CDR1 and CDR2: SNHLY and FYNNEI. CDR3 DNA: TGTGCCAGCAGTCCCCGGACAGGGGGGGGCACTGAAGCTTTCTTT. It is translated as CASSPRTGGGTEAFF.

In this sample, this clonotype turned up many times. The V gene is TRBV6-1, the J gene TRBJ1-3, with D perhaps matching TRBD1 (6 bases). V dropped 4 bases and J dropped 1 base, with 14 bases sitting between them. Looked up from germline, CDR1 is MNHNS and CDR2 is SASEGT. This CDR3 is built from 16 residues. DNA of the CDR3: TGTGCCAGCAGTGCCCCCGGGACAACTTCTGGAAACACCATATATTTT. Its protein is CASSAPGTTSGNTIYF.

This clonotype has at least ten counts. The chain combines TRBV12-3 or TRBV12-4 with TRBJ2-3; D unclear. The CDR3 runs to 12 residues. V shed 4 bases and J shed 4 bases, with 6 bases lying between them. The CDR3 reads CASSSEADTQYF. The CDR3 DNA reads as TGTGCCAGCAGTTCCGAGGCAGATACGCAGTATTTT.

The chain has TRBV20-1 and TRBJ2-6; 9 bases line up with TRBD1. Germline loops: CDR1 DFQATT, CDR2 SNEGSKA (reference sequence). With 3 bases clipped from V and 3 bases from J, the junction kept 3 bases outside the gene matches. The length of the CDR3 is 15 residues. The CDR3 is CSARDRGSGANVLTF. CDR3 in DNA: TGCAGTGCTAGGGACAGGGGAAGTGGGGCCAACGTCCTGACTTTC.

This clonotype was picked up a small number of times. The V call is TRBV4-2, the J call TRBJ1-1; D perhaps matches TRBD1 (6 bases). The CDR3 spans 12 residues. Trimming removed 2 bases at V and 11 bases at J, with 12 bases between. Germline V gene sequence: CDR1 LGHNA, CDR2 YNFKEQ. CDR3 residues: CASSQPTGGAFF. The CDR3 DNA follows: TGTGCCAGCAGCCAACCGACAGGTGGGGCTTTCTTT.